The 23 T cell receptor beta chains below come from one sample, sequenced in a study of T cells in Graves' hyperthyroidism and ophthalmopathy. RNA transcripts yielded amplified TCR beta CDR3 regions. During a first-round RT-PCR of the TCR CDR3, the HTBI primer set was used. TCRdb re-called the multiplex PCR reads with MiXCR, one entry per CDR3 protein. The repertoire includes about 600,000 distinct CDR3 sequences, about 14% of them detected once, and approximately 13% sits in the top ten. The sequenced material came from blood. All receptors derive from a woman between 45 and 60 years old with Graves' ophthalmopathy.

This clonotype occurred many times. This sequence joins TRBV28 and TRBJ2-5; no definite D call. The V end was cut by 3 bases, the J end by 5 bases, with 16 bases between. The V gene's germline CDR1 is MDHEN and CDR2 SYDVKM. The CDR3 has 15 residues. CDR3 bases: TGTGCCAGCAGTTTCCCCCCGGTTTATGCGGAGACCCAGTACTTC. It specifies CASSFPPVYAETQYF.

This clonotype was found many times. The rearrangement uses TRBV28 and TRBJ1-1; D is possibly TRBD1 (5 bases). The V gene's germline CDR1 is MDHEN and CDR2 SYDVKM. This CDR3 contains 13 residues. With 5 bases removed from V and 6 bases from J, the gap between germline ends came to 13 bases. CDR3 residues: CASSPRWGPEAFF. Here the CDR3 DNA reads TGTGCCAGCAGTCCCCGGTGGGGACCTGAAGCTTTCTTT.

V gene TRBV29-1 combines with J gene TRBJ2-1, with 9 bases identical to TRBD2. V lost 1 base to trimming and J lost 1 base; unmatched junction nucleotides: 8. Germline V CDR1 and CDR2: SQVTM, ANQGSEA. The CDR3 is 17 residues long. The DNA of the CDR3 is TGCAGCGTTGAAGGGGCACGGCTAGCGGGATCCTACAATGAGCAGTTCTTC. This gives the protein CSVEGARLAGSYNEQFF.

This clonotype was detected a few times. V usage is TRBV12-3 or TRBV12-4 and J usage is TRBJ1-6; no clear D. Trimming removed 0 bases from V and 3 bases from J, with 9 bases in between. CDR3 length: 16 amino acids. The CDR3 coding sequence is TGTGCCAGCAGTTTAGCCATCCCGGGCTATAATTCACCCCTCCACTTT. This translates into CASSLAIPGYNSPLHF.

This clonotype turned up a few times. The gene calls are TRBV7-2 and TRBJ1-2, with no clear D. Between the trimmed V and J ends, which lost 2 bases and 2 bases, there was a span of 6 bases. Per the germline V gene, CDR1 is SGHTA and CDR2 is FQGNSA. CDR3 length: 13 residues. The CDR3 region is CASSLSRNYGYTF. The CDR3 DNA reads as TGTGCCAGCAGCTTATCCAGAAACTATGGCTACACCTTC.

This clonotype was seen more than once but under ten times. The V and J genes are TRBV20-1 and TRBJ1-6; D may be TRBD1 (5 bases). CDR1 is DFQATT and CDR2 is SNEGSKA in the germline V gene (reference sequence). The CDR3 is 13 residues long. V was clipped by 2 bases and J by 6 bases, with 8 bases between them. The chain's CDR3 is CSARQGGNSPLHF. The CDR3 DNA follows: TGCAGTGCTAGACAGGGCGGTAATTCACCCCTCCACTTT.

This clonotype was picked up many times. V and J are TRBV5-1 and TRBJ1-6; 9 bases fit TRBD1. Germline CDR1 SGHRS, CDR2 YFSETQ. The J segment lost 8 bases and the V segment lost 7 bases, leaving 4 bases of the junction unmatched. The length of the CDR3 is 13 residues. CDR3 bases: TGCGCCAGCGGGGACAGGGAATATTCACCCCTCCACTTT. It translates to CASGDREYSPLHF.

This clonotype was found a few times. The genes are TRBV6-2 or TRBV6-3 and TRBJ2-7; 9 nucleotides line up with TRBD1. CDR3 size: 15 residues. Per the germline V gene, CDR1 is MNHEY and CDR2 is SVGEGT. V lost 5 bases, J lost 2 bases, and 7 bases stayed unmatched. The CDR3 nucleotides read TGTGCCAGCAGTCGGACAGGGGTCACGACCTACGAGCAGTACTTC. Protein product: CASSRTGVTTYEQYF.

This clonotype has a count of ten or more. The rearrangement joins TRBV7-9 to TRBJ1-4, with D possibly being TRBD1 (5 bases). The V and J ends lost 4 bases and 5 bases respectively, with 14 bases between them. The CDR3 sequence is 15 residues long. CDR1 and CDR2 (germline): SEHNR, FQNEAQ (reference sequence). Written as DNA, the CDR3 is TGTGCCAGCAGCTCATTGGGCAGGGAGAATGAAAAACTGTTTTTT. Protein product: CASSSLGRENEKLFF.

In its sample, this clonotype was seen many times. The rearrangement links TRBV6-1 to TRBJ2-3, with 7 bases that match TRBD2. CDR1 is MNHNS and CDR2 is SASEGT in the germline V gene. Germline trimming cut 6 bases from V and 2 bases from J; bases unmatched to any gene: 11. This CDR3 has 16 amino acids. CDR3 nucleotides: TGTGCCAGCAGATTCTTGGGCCTAGCGGACACAGATACGCAGTATTTT. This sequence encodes CASRFLGLADTDTQYF.

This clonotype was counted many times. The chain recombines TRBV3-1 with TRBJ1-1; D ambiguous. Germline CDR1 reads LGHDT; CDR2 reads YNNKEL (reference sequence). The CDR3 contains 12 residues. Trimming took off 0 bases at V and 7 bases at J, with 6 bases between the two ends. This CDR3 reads CASSQDRLEAFF. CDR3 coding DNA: TGTGCCAGCAGCCAAGATCGTCTTGAAGCTTTCTTT.

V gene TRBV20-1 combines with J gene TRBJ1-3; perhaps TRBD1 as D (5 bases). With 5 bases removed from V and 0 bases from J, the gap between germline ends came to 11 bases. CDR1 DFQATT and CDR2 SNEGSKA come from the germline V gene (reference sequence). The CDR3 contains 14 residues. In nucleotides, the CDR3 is TGCAGTGCTTCCGACAGCCTCTCTGGAAACACCATATATTTT. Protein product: CSASDSLSGNTIYF.

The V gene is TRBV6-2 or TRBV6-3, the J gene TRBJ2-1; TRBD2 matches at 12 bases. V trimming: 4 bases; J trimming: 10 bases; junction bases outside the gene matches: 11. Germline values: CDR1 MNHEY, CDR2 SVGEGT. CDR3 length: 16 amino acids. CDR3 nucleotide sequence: TGTGCCAGCAGTTCCCCCCGGAGACTAGCGGGAGCGGAGCAGTTCTTC. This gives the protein CASSSPRRLAGAEQFF.

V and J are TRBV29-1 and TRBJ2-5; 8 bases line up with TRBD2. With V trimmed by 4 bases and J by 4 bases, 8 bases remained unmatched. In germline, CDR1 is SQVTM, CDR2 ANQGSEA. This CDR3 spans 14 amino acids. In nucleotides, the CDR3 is TGCAGCGTTGTAGGGGCGCTAGCGGGAGAGACCCAGTACTTC. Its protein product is CSVVGALAGETQYF.

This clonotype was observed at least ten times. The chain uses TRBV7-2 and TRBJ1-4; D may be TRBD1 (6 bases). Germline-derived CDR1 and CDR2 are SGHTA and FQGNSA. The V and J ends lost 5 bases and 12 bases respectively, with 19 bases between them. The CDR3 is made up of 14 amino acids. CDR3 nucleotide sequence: TGTGCCAGCAGCCGAGGGGGTACTAGAAGAGAACTGTTTTTT. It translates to CASSRGGTRRELFF.

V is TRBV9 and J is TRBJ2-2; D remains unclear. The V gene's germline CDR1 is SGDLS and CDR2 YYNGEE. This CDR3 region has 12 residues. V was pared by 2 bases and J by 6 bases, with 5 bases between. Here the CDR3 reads CASSVIPGELFF. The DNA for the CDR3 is TGTGCCAGCAGCGTGATCCCCGGGGAGCTGTTTTTT.

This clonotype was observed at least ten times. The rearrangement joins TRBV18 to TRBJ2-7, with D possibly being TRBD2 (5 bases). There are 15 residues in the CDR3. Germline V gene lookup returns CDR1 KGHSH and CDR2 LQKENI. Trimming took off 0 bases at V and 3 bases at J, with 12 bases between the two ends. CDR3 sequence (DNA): TGTGCCAGCTCACCACCGAGCACTAGAGGCTACGAGCAGTACTTC. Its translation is CASSPPSTRGYEQYF.

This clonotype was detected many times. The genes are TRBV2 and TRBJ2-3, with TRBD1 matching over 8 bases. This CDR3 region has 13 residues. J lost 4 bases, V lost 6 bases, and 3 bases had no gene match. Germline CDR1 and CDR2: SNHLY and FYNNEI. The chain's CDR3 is CASSQQGADTQYF. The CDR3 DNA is TGTGCCAGCAGCCAACAGGGGGCAGATACGCAGTATTTT.

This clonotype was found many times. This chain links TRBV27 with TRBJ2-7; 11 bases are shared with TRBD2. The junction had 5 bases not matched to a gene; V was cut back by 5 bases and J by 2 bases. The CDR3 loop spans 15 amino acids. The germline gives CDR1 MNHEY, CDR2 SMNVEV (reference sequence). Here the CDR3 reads CASSIGTSGTYEQYF. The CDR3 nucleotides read TGTGCCAGCAGTATCGGGACTAGCGGAACCTACGAGCAGTACTTC.

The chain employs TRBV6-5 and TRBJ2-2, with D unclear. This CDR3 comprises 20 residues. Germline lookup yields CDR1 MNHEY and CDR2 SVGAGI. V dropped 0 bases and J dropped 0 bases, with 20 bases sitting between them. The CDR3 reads CASSYSQIITSPPNTGELFF. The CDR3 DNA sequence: TGTGCCAGCAGTTACTCACAGATTATTACCTCTCCCCCGAACACCGGGGAGCTGTTTTTT.

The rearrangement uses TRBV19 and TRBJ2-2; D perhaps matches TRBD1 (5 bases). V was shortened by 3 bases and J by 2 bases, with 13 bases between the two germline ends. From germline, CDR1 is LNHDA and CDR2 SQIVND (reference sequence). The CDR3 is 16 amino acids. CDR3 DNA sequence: TGTGCCAGTAGTATCTCCAGGGCCACTAACACCGGGGAGCTGTTTTTT. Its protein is CASSISRATNTGELFF.

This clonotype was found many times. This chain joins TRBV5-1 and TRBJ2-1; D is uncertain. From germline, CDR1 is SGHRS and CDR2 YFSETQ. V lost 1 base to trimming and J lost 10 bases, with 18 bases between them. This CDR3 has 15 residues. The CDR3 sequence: CASSLMSGPPPEQFF. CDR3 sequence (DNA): TGCGCCAGCAGCTTGATGTCAGGTCCCCCCCCCGAGCAGTTCTTC. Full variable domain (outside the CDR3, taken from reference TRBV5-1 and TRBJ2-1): KAGVTQTPRYLIKTRGQQVTLSCSPISGHRSVSWYQQTPGQGLQFLFEYFSETQRNKGNFPGRFSGRQFSNSRSEMNVSTLELGDSALYLCASSLMSGPPPEQFFGPGTRLTVL.

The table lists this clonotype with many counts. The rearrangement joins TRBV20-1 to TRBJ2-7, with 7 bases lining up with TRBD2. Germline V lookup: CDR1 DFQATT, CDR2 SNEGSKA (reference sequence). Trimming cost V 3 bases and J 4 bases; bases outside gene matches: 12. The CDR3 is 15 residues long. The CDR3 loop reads CSASPPPSGPYEQYF. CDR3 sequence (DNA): TGCAGTGCTAGCCCCCCTCCTAGCGGACCATACGAGCAGTACTTC.